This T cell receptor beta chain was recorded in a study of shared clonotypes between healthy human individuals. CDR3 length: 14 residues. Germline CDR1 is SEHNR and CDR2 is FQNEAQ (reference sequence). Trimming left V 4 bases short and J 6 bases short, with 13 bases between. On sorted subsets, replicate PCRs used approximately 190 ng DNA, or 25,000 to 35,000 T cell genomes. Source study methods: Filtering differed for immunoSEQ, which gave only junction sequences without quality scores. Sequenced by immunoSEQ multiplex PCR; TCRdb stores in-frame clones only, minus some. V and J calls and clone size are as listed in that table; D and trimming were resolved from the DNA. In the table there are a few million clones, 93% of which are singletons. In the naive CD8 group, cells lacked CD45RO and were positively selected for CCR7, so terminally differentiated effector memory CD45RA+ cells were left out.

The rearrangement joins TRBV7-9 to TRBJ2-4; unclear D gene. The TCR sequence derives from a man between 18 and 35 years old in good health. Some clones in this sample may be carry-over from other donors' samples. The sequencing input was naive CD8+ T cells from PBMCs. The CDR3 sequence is CASSSFQARNIQYF. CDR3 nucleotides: TGTGCCAGCAGCTCTTTCCAGGCTAGAAACATTCAGTACTTC.